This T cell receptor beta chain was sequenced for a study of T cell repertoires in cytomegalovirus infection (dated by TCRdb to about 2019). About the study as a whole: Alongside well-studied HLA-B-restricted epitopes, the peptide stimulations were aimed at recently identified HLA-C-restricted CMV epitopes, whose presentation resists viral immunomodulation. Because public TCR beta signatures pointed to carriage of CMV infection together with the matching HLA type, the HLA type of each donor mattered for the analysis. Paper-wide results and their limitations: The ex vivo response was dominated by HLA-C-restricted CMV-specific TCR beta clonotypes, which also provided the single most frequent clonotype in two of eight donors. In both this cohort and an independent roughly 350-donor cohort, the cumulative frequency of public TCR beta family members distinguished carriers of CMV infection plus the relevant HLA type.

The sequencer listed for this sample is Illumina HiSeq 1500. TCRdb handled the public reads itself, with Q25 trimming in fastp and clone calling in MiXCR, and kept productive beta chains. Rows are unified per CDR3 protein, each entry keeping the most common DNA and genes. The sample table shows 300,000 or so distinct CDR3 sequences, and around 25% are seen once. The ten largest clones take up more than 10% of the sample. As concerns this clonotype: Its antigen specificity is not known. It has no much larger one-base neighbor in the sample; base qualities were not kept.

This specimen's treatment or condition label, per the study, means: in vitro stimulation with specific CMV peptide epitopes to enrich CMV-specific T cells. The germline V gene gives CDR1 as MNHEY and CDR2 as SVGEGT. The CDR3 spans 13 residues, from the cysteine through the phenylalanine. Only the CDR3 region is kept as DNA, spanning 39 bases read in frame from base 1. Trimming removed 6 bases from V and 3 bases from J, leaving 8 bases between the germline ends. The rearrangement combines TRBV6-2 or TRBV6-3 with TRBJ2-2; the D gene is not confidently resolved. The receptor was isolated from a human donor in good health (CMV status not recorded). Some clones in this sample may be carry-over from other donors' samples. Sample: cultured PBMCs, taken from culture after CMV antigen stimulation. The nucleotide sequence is TGTGCCAGCAGCCGGAGTGACACCGGGGAGCTGTTTTTT. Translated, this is CASSRSDTGELFF.